This TCR beta chain was retrieved from a study of blood T cell repertoires in COVID-19. At the level of the study: Researchers got acute and convalescent COVID-19 samples from the United States, Italy and Spain. T cells, B-cell-depleted T cells, or PBMCs supplied cDNA or gDNA.

Per germline, CDR1 SGHDT and CDR2 YYEEEE. The CDR3 loop spans 14 amino acids. Between the trimmed V and J ends, which lost 6 bases and 4 bases, there was a span of 14 bases. Patients in Seattle were enrolled during active infection, then followed longitudinally. The authors' processing: Reference gene primers were amplified, and this amplification served to estimate nucleated cell counts. The assay was immunoSEQ multiplex PCR, and TCRdb's table has in-frame clones only and misses some. The V and J calls and the clone size are those of that table, but D and trimming were determined from the DNA. The sample consists of a few hundred thousand clones, roughly 90% of them appearing once.

The source of this sequence is a man in his late teens or twenties with COVID-19, enrolled during active disease. The rearrangement uses TRBV5-6 and TRBJ2-1; D may be TRBD2 (6 bases). What was sequenced was peripheral blood. CDR3 bases: TGTGCCAGCACCCCGGCGGGATATTACAATGAGCAGTTCTTC. Translating it yields CASTPAGYYNEQFF.